This T cell receptor (beta chain) was documented in a study of T-cell memory formation after mild COVID-19. The wider study: TCR clusters were largely donor specific.

Germline V gene lookup returns CDR1 SGHAT and CDR2 FQNNGV. The CDR3 contains 13 residues. Trimming left V 5 bases short and J 6 bases short, with 14 bases between. Whole-study results and caveats: Detection of some responders pre-infection suggested pre-existing cross-reactive memory T cells participated. Those CD4+ clones that contracted were mainly in CM and EM (CD8+ ones in EMRA).

Constant-segment primers were used for 5'RACE, and the resulting TCR alpha and TCR beta cDNA libraries carried sample barcodes and UMIs. TCRdb re-called the 5' RACE reads with MiXCR, one entry per CDR3 protein. Among over 120,000 distinct CDR3 sequences listed, approximately 6% were seen once. Concerning this clonotype itself: Its specificity is not known.

The J gene is TRBJ2-7, the V gene TRBV11-2; D gene unclear. The TCR comes from an adult woman who had mild COVID-19 (a few samples of this study predate the infection). Cell type and time point are not known. Sequencing input: PBMCs or a T cell subset sorted from them (not recorded which). CDR3 in amino acids: CASSPRKGGEQYF. The DNA of the CDR3 is TGTGCCAGCAGCCCCCGGAAGGGCGGCGAGCAGTACTTC.